Included here is one T cell receptor (beta chain) sequence, with context. The data originate from a study of blood T cell repertoires in COVID-19. Generated by immunoSEQ multiplex PCR, the TCRdb table keeps only in-frame clones and is missing some. The sample carries about 330,000 clones, around 87% recorded once. V was clipped by 3 bases and J by 0 bases, with 15 bases between them. CDR1 SGHTA and CDR2 FQGNSA come from the germline V gene. This CDR3 has 17 amino acids. This sequence joins TRBV7-2 and TRBJ2-4, with D possibly TRBD1 on 5 matching bases. Sequenced sample: peripheral blood. This TCR was recovered from a woman between 45 and 65 years old with active or convalescent COVID-19. The CDR3 region is CASSFRDSILAKNIQYF. DNA of the CDR3: TGTGCCAGCAGCTTCAGAGACAGCATTCTAGCCAAAAACATTCAGTACTTC.